Reported below is one TCR beta chain. Its matching antigen is unknown. The data were obtained in a study of T cell responses to AZD1222 COVID-19 vaccine. The assay was immunoSEQ multiplex PCR, and TCRdb's table has in-frame clones only and misses some. The table lists around 150,000 clones, over 90% of them singletons, with 2.3% in the top ten. Study-wide points: Across spike, vaccine-associated CD4 TCRs were found, dominant at 160-218 and 743-854. Spike-specific TCR breadth and depth went up after people got two AZD1222 doses. Donors, mostly white British, included more females; clonal diversity was possibly underestimated. Repertoires were collected only later (after the peak T cell response had occurred).

This TCR was sampled from an adult in good health. The starting material was peripheral blood, obtained on day 0 of AZD1222 vaccination.

The CDR3 is CAWSPQEETQYF. CDR3 sequence (DNA): TGTGCCTGGAGTCCCCAGGAAGAGACCCAGTACTTC. V and J are TRBV30 and TRBJ2-5; D unclear. V lost 2 bases and J lost 3, with 7 bases in between. This CDR3 spans 12 amino acids. The V gene's germline CDR1 is GTSNPN and CDR2 SVGIG (reference sequence).